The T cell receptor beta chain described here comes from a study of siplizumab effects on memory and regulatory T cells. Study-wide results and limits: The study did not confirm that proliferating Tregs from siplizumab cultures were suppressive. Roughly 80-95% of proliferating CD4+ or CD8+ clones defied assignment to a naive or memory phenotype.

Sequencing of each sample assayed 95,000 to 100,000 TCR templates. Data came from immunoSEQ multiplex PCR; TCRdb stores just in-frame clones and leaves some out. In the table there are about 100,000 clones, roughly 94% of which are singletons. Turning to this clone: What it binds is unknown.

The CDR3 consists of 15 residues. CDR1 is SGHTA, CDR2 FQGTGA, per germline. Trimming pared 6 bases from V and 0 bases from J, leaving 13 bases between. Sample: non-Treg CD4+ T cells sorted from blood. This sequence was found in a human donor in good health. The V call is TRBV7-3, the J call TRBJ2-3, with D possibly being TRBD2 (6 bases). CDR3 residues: CASSYNSGSTDTQYF. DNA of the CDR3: TGTGCCAGCAGTTATAATAGCGGAAGCACAGATACGCAGTATTTT.